What follows describes a single T cell receptor (beta chain). Its antigen is still unknown. This sample was taken from a study of radiation and T cells in renal cell carcinoma. Points from the study as a whole: Top tumor clonotypes rose in blood 2 weeks post-radiation, then contracted. No pretreatment tumor biopsies were available for baseline clonotypes.

Regarding time point: blood 4 weeks post-SBRT, at nephrectomy. This sample's treatment: 15 Gy SBRT to primary tumor, nephrectomy 4 weeks later. Assay used: immunoSEQ multiplex PCR; TCRdb lists only in-frame clones, some missing. The table has tens of thousands of clones, 80% to 90% seen once. The sequence was obtained from a woman aged 70-85 years with renal cell carcinoma. Material: blood, obtained from a patient whose treatment included radiotherapy and nephrectomy.

The CDR3 DNA reads as TGCGCCAGCAGCTTGGGGGTGTACGAGCAGTACTTC. Amino acid sequence: CASSLGVYEQYF. V gene TRBV5-1 combines with J gene TRBJ2-7; D unresolved. Germline values: CDR1 SGHRS, CDR2 YFSETQ. V dropped 0 bases and J dropped 4 bases, with 5 bases sitting between them. This CDR3 has 12 amino acids.